This T cell receptor beta chain comes out of a study of CD8+ T cells in alopecia areata. Turning to the study itself: Patients in the treated group were given tofacitinib by mouth, 5 to 10 mg twice a day.

Extracted from the samples, RNA was reverse transcribed into cDNA to serve as the sequencing template. Method: immunoSEQ multiplex PCR; TCRdb's copy keeps in-frame clones and lacks some. Of 110,000 to 150,000 clones detected, roughly three fifths appear once; the ten largest clones hold approximately 6.5%. Broader study findings: Especially in alopecia totalis/universalis, lesional scalp showed greater clonality than normal scalp did.

There are a few counts of this clone. What it recognizes is unknown. Germline CDR1 is SGHRS and CDR2 is YFSETQ. Trimming took off 4 bases at V and 3 bases at J, with 16 bases between the two ends. This CDR3 contains 15 residues. The sample was CD4+ T cells sorted from blood, taken at week 0. The sequence derives from a human donor with alopecia areata. The chain links TRBV5-1 to TRBJ2-5; TRBD2 might be the D (6 bases). The CDR3 sequence is CASSLVAGSKETQYF. The DNA for the CDR3 is TGCGCCAGCAGCCTCGTCGCGGGGTCTAAAGAGACCCAGTACTTC.